One and the same sample provided the 21 T cell receptor beta chains below, sequenced in a study of CD8 T cells in Susac syndrome. When the RNA was reverse transcribed, random hexamers were used with an input of roughly 0.5 to 1 ug. TCRdb reprocessed the immunoSEQ multiplex PCR reads via MiXCR and lists one record per CDR3 protein. The sample comprises hundreds of thousands of distinct CDR3 sequences, 95% of which are singletons, and 0.08% to 0.095% rests with the top ten. The sequenced sample was CD4+ T cells from PBMCs. All receptors come from a human donor with multiple sclerosis.

V and J are TRBV7-8 and TRBJ2-1, with D tentatively TRBD2 (6 bases). V lost 3 bases and J lost 1, with 13 bases in between. Germline assignment: CDR1 SGHVS and CDR2 FQNEAQ. The CDR3 is 16 residues long. The CDR3 region has the DNA TGTGCCAGCAGCTTTGGCGGGACTCTTTCCTACAATGAGCAGTTCTTC. This codes for CASSFGGTLSYNEQFF. Complete variable domain (other parts from reference TRBV7-8 and TRBJ2-1): GAGVSQSPRYKVAKRGQDVALRCDPISGHVSLFWYQQALGQGPEFLTYFQNEAQLDKSGLPSDRFFAERPEGSVSTLKIQRTQQEDSAVYLCASSFGGTLSYNEQFFGPGTRLTVL.

The DNA of the CDR3 is TGCAGCGTCAGGACTAGCGGGATTGTGAAGACCCAGTACTTC. It codes for CSVRTSGIVKTQYF. The rearrangement uses TRBV29-1 and TRBJ2-5, with 12 bases aligning to TRBD2. Looked up from germline, CDR1 is SQVTM and CDR2 is ANQGSEA. Trimming at V came to 6 bases and at J to 6 bases, leaving 8 bases not matched to a gene. The CDR3 has 14 residues. The full variable domain, with the rest looked up from reference TRBV29-1 and TRBJ2-5, is SAVISQKPSRDICQRGTSLTIQCQVDSQVTMMFWYRQQPGQSLTLIATANQGSEATYESGFVIDKFPISRPNLTFSTLTVSNMSPEDSSIYLCSVRTSGIVKTQYFGPGTRLLVL.

The chain uses TRBV27 and TRBJ2-3; 8 bases line up with TRBD2. This CDR3 spans 15 amino acids. V dropped 5 bases and J dropped 0; count of bases not matched to a gene: 4. The germline V gene has CDR1 MNHEY and CDR2 SMNVEV (reference sequence). CDR3 bases: TGTGCCAGCAGTCTACTAGCGGTGAGCACAGATACGCAGTATTTT. As protein: CASSLLAVSTDTQYF.

This CDR3 is CASSQDLAGGFYNEQFF. CDR3 coding DNA: TGTGCCAGCAGCCAAGATCTAGCGGGGGGGTTTTACAATGAGCAGTTCTTC. The rearrangement links TRBV3-1 to TRBJ2-1, with 12 nucleotides matching TRBD2. CDR1 is LGHDT and CDR2 is YNNKEL in the germline V gene (reference sequence). CDR3 length: 17 residues. V gave up 0 bases and J gave up 4 bases; unmatched junction bases: 4.

This chain uses TRBV20-1 with TRBJ1-5; D possibly corresponds to TRBD1 (6 bases). Germline V gives CDR1 DFQATT, CDR2 SNEGSKA (reference sequence). V lost 5 bases, J lost 0 bases, and 17 bases lay in between. This CDR3 is 16 amino acids long. CDR3 nucleotides: TGCAGTGCTGTCGGGAGAGGGGGGCGTAGCAATCAGCCCCAGCATTTT. It yields the protein CSAVGRGGRSNQPQHF.

J is TRBJ2-1 and V is TRBV18; TRBD2 matches 14 bases. Trimming cost V 4 bases and J 7 bases; bases outside gene matches: 3. The CDR3 spans 15 residues. The V gene's germline CDR1 is KGHSH and CDR2 LQKENI. CDR3 in DNA: TGTGCCAGCTCACAGGGACTAGCGGGAGTTAATGAGCAGTTCTTC. Translating it yields CASSQGLAGVNEQFF.

This clonotype is a singleton in its sample. The chain has TRBV2 and TRBJ2-7, with 10 nucleotides matching TRBD1. This CDR3 is 15 amino acids long. Germline loops: CDR1 SNHLY, CDR2 FYNNEI. The J segment lost 3 bases and the V segment lost 6 bases, leaving 8 bases of the junction unmatched. Written as DNA, the CDR3 is TGTGCCAGCAGACGGGACAGGGGTCTTGGCTACGAGCAGTACTTC. Encoded protein: CASRRDRGLGYEQYF.

The chain combines TRBV5-1 with TRBJ1-1, with 8 bases that match TRBD1. With V trimmed by 8 bases and J by 1 base, 1 base remained unmatched. CDR1 and CDR2 (germline): SGHRS, YFSETQ. The CDR3 is 12 amino acids. This CDR3 is CARDRENTEAFF. CDR3 DNA sequence: TGCGCCAGGGACAGGGAGAACACTGAAGCTTTCTTT.

V is TRBV29-1 and J is TRBJ2-3; TRBD1 or TRBD2 may be the D gene (7 bases each). Germline CDR1 reads SQVTM; CDR2 reads ANQGSEA. Trimming removed 8 bases from V and 0 bases from J, with 15 bases in between. The CDR3 covers 14 residues. The DNA of the CDR3 is TGCAGCATTCGACAGGGAGGGAGCACAGATACGCAGTATTTT. It yields the protein CSIRQGGSTDTQYF.

The V call is TRBV11-2, the J call TRBJ2-1; TRBD2 might be the D (5 bases). From germline, CDR1 is SGHAT and CDR2 FQNNGV. V was pared by 4 bases and J by 9 bases, with 13 bases between. This CDR3 comprises 13 residues. CDR3 sequence reads: CASSSDLGGEQFF. Here the CDR3 DNA reads TGTGCCAGCAGCTCCGACTTAGGAGGTGAGCAGTTCTTC.

The V call is TRBV30, the J call TRBJ2-7, with D unclear. The CDR3 spans 14 residues. V lost 2 bases to trimming and J lost 0 bases, with 11 bases between them. Germline V gene sequence: CDR1 GTSNPN, CDR2 SVGIG (reference sequence). The CDR3 sequence: CAWSFVLSSYEQYF. The CDR3 DNA follows: TGTGCCTGGAGTTTCGTGCTGTCCTCCTACGAGCAGTACTTC.

This chain joins TRBV12-3 or TRBV12-4 and TRBJ2-7; 9 bases are shared with TRBD1. The CDR3 covers 14 residues. V lost 4 bases and J lost 4; bases outside the gene matches: 5. This CDR3 is CASSSQGAGYEQYF. The CDR3 DNA reads TGTGCCAGCAGTTCACAGGGGGCGGGATACGAGCAGTACTTC.

The CDR3 is CASSHRDSNQPQHF. CDR3 sequence (DNA): TGTGCCAGCTCACACCGGGACAGCAATCAGCCCCAGCATTTT. J is TRBJ1-5 and V is TRBV18; a weak D match, TRBD1 (5 bases). The V end lost 4 bases, the J end lost 1 base, and 8 bases lay between the germline ends. Germline V CDR1 and CDR2: KGHSH, LQKENI. This CDR3 has 14 amino acids.

This clonotype occurred once. The genes are TRBV19 and TRBJ2-3, with 9 bases identical to TRBD2. This CDR3 is built from 14 residues. J gave up 2 bases and V 10 bases, and 7 bases lay outside the gene matches. The germline CDR1 and CDR2 sequences are LNHDA and SQIVND (reference sequence). The CDR3 region has the DNA TGTGCCAACCCGGGACTAGCTTACACAGATACGCAGTATTTT. Encoded protein: CANPGLAYTDTQYF.

This sequence joins TRBV6-5 and TRBJ1-1; possibly TRBD1 for D (6 bases). V lost 2 bases, J lost 5 bases, and 12 bases lay in between. This CDR3 is 14 amino acids long. Germline values: CDR1 MNHEY, CDR2 SVGAGI. The CDR3 DNA reads as TGTGCCAGCAGTTACGAGCCTAGGGGGACTGAAGCTTTCTTT. Its protein product is CASSYEPRGTEAFF.

The chain has TRBV15 and TRBJ2-5; 11 nucleotides align to TRBD2. The CDR3 is 19 amino acids. V gave up 3 bases and J gave up 2 bases; unmatched junction bases: 14. Per the germline V gene, CDR1 is LNHNV and CDR2 is YYDKDF (reference sequence). CDR3 nucleotide sequence: TGTGCCACCAGCAGGCCCCGGCTCGTTAGCGGGGGGGCACAAGAGACCCAGTACTTC. This codes for CATSRPRLVSGGAQETQYF.

This clonotype appeared a few times. The chain has TRBV25-1 and TRBJ2-4, with D possibly being TRBD1 (5 bases). Between the trimmed V and J ends, which lost 5 bases and 3 bases, there was a span of 8 bases. From germline, CDR1 is MGHDK and CDR2 SYGVNS. The CDR3 sequence is 13 residues long. Here the CDR3 reads CASSQGGKNIQYF. CDR3 DNA: TGTGCCAGCAGTCAGGGTGGCAAAAACATTCAGTACTTC.

The chain has TRBV12-3 or TRBV12-4 and TRBJ2-5, with a tentative D call TRBD2 (6 bases). CDR3 length equals 12 residues. The V and J ends lost 3 bases and 10 bases respectively, with 12 bases between them. CDR3 in DNA: TGTGCCAGCAGTTTGGCGGTCGGGGGCCAGTACTTC. It yields the protein CASSLAVGGQYF.

The chain carries TRBV5-4 and TRBJ2-2; D is unclear. The CDR3 totals 16 residues. Germline lookup yields CDR1 SGHNT and CDR2 YYREEE (reference sequence). The V end was cut by 3 bases, the J end by 1 base, with 13 bases between. In nucleotides, the CDR3 is TGTGCCAGCAGCTCGCAGACCCGGAGGAACACCGGGGAGCTGTTTTTT. This gives the protein CASSSQTRRNTGELFF.

The chain combines TRBV9 with TRBJ2-3; 9 nucleotides align to TRBD1. The CDR3 runs 16 residues. Germline-derived CDR1 and CDR2 are SGDLS and YYNGEE. The ends lost 3 bases at V and 2 bases at J; junction bases unmatched: 7. The CDR3 DNA is TGTGCCAGCAGCGCACAGGGGGCACGGGACACAGATACGCAGTATTTT. Amino acid sequence: CASSAQGARDTDTQYF.

This rearrangement joins TRBV7-8 to TRBJ1-1, with no clear D. Germline CDR1 is SGHVS and CDR2 is FQNEAQ. CDR3 size: 12 residues. Trimming cost V 4 bases and J 6 bases, with 9 bases left between them. The CDR3 DNA reads TGTGCCAGCAGCTATGCGGGCTCTGAAGCTTTCTTT. Amino acid sequence: CASSYAGSEAFF. The full variable domain, completed using reference TRBV7-8 and TRBJ1-1, is GAGVSQSPRYKVAKRGQDVALRCDPISGHVSLFWYQQALGQGPEFLTYFQNEAQLDKSGLPSDRFFAERPEGSVSTLKIQRTQQEDSAVYLCASSYAGSEAFFGQGTRLTVV.